The rows below give T cell receptor beta chains drawn from one sample of a study of OX40 agonist ivuxolimab in advanced cancers. TCRdb's copy holds only in-frame clones and misses some; the assay was immunoSEQ multiplex PCR. The profile shows about 77,000 clones, under 90% of them singletons. This specimen consisted of CD4+ or CD8+ T cells sorted from blood, obtained in a trial of the OX40 agonist ivuxolimab. These receptors all come from an adult with an advanced solid tumor such as melanoma, head and neck, liver or kidney cancer. CDR3s include the opening cysteine and the closing phenylalanine or tryptophan. A D gene is named only where the DNA matches it firmly. Size values are once, few and many counts, or a class for expanded clones, and some rows have none.

j_call | v_call | clone_size | d_call | cdr3_length | cdr3_aa | cdr3_nt
TRBJ2-5 | TRBV30 | NA | TRBD2 | 15 | CAWSVTSGGQETQYF | TGTGCCTGGAGTGTAACTAGCGGGGGACAAGAGACCCAGTACTTC
TRBJ2-5 | TRBV9 | NA | NA | 14 | CASSVGTRGETQYF | TGTGCCAGCAGCGTGGGGACACGAGGGGAGACCCAGTACTTC
TRBJ2-5 | TRBV5-4 | once | TRBD2 | 15 | CASSLGGGGGETQYF | TGTGCCAGCAGCTTGGGTGGCGGGGGGGGAGAGACCCAGTACTTC
TRBJ2-7 | TRBV14 | NA | NA | 15 | CASSSGEGKGREQYF | TGTGCCAGCAGCTCAGGAGAAGGGAAGGGTAGGGAGCAGTACTTC
TRBJ1-1 | TRBV18 | few | NA | 13 | CASSLRKDTEAFF | TGTGCCAGCTCCCTGCGTAAGGACACTGAAGCTTTCTTT
TRBJ2-1 | TRBV30 | NA | NA | 14 | CAWSTEWRDDEQFF | TGTGCCTGGAGTACCGAGTGGAGGGATGATGAGCAGTTCTTC
TRBJ1-1 | TRBV11-2 | NA | TRBD1 | 17 | CASTINLGTVLNTEAFF | TGTGCCAGCACCATCAACCTTGGGACAGTGCTGAACACTGAAGCTTTCTTT
TRBJ2-7 | TRBV9 | NA | NA | 15 | CASSPKVADDYEQYF | TGTGCCAGCAGCCCCAAGGTAGCGGACGACTACGAGCAGTACTTC
TRBJ2-3 | TRBV6-5 | NA | NA | 12 | CASSQAPDTQYF | TGTGCCAGCAGCCAAGCGCCGGATACGCAGTATTTT
TRBJ1-5 | TRBV5-1 | once | NA | 15 | CASSLVGGSNQPQHF | TGCGCCAGCAGCTTGGTAGGCGGTAGCAATCAGCCCCAGCATTTT
TRBJ2-2 | TRBV11-3 | NA | NA | 13 | CASSSLITGELFF | TGTGCCAGCAGCTCACTCATCACCGGGGAGCTGTTTTTT
TRBJ2-1 | TRBV13 | NA | TRBD2 | 16 | CASSPPGLAGVNEQFF | TGTGCCAGCAGCCCACCGGGACTAGCGGGAGTGAATGAGCAGTTCTTC
TRBJ1-2 | TRBV12-5 | NA | NA | 16 | CASGLVRGDVTYGYTF | TGTGCTAGTGGTTTGGTACGAGGGGACGTCACCTATGGCTACACCTTC
TRBJ2-7 | TRBV5-1 | NA | TRBD1 | 16 | CASSQLGTGSSYEQYF | TGCGCCAGCAGCCAATTGGGGACAGGGAGCTCCTACGAGCAGTACTTC
TRBJ2-3 | TRBV27 | once | TRBD2 | 16 | CASRVLAGGVTDTQYF | TGTGCCAGCAGGGTACTAGCGGGAGGGGTTACAGATACGCAGTATTTT
TRBJ2-3 | TRBV5-1 | NA | NA | 16 | CASSLWGYQSADTQYF | TGCGCCAGCAGCTTGTGGGGATACCAATCTGCTGATACGCAGTATTTT
TRBJ2-1 | TRBV28 | NA | TRBD2 | 16 | CASSLGAGGVLGEQFF | TGTGCCAGCAGTTTAGGGGCGGGAGGGGTCCTCGGTGAGCAGTTCTTC